The 14 T cell receptor beta chains below all came from one sample that was sequenced in a study of regulatory T cells in long-lasting Graves disease. The time point denotes: newly diagnosed GD, antithyroid drugs for less than 3 months. PBMC RNA served as the TCR library source. Library construction for TCR beta used iRepertoire HTBI primers and Arm-PCR of CDR3 regions. One entry per CDR3 protein, called by TCRdb with MiXCR from the multiplex PCR reads. The sample shows more than 400,000 distinct CDR3 sequences, roughly 17% of them seen only once. A further study also used this sample, focusing on T cells in Graves' hyperthyroidism and ophthalmopathy.

This specimen consisted of peripheral blood mononuclear cells (PBMCs), obtained at new diagnosis, from a patient treated with antithyroid drugs. The receptors derive from a woman under 40 with Graves disease.

This clonotype has at least ten counts. V gene TRBV15 combines with J gene TRBJ2-3; possibly TRBD1 for D (6 bases). CDR1 is LNHNV and CDR2 is YYDKDF in the germline V gene (reference sequence). CDR3 length: 14 residues. V lost 0 bases to trimming and J lost 4 bases, with 8 bases between them. The CDR3 spells CATSRDRGADTQYF. The CDR3 bases are TGTGCCACCAGCAGAGACAGGGGCGCAGATACGCAGTATTTT. The complete variable domain, with remaining parts taken from reference TRBV15 and TRBJ2-3, reads DAMVIQNPRYQVTQFGKPVTLSCSQTLNHNVMYWYQQKSSQAPKLLFHYYDKDFNNEADTPDNFQSRRPNTSFCFLDIRSPGLGDTAMYLCATSRDRGADTQYFGPGTRLTVL.

The J gene is TRBJ2-1, the V gene TRBV2; D possibly uses TRBD1 or TRBD2 (5 bases each). V was trimmed by 10 bases and J by 6 bases, leaving 19 bases between them. The length of the CDR3 is 14 residues. The germline V gene encodes CDR1 SNHLY and CDR2 FYNNEI. CDR3 residues: CATNRDGGFNEQFF. CDR3 sequence (DNA): TGTGCCACGAACCGGGACGGCGGTTTCAATGAGCAGTTCTTC.

This clonotype was picked up one time. V gene TRBV15 combines with J gene TRBJ2-7; 9 bases match TRBD2. Trimming cost V 6 bases and J 5 bases; bases outside gene matches: 8. The CDR3 runs 14 residues. Per germline, CDR1 LNHNV and CDR2 YYDKDF (reference sequence). Written as DNA, the CDR3 is TGTGCCACCAGTCCCCCGACTAGCGGCCACGAGCAGTACTTC. Translating gives CATSPPTSGHEQYF. Supplemented by reference TRBV15 and TRBJ2-7, the full variable domain reads DAMVIQNPRYQVTQFGKPVTLSCSQTLNHNVMYWYQQKSSQAPKLLFHYYDKDFNNEADTPDNFQSRRPNTSFCFLDIRSPGLGDTAMYLCATSPPTSGHEQYFGPGTRLTVT.

This clonotype was seen a few times. The chain combines TRBV13 with TRBJ2-7; D is unresolved. The germline V and J ends were trimmed by 2 bases and 2 bases, with 10 bases remaining between them. This CDR3 has 14 residues. Germline V gene lookup returns CDR1 PRHDT and CDR2 FYEKMQ (reference sequence). This CDR3 reads CASSLMGGTYEQYF. The CDR3 DNA follows: TGTGCCAGCAGCTTAATGGGCGGAACCTACGAGCAGTACTTC. The full variable domain, its missing parts supplied by reference TRBV13 and TRBJ2-7, is AAGVIQSPRHLIKEKRETATLKCYPIPRHDTVYWYQQGPGQDPQFLISFYEKMQSDKGSIPDRFSAQQFSDYHSELNMSSLELGDSALYFCASSLMGGTYEQYFGPGTRLTVT.

In regard to this clonotype: This could be a read error, since a much larger clone is one nucleotide away. The rearrangement joins TRBV25-1 to TRBJ2-1; D might be TRBD1 (6 bases). TRBJ2-7 matches the DNA end more closely, so the J call is doubtful. The CDR3 extends over 14 amino acids. CDR1 and CDR2 from the germline V gene are MGHDK and SYGVNS. In DNA, the CDR3 is TGTGCCAGCAGTGACCCTAACAGGGACAATGAGCAGTACTTC. It yields the protein CASSDPNRDNEQYF.

For this clonotype: A single base is all that separates this from a far larger clone, so a read error is likely. This chain uses TRBV13 with TRBJ2-1, with unresolved D. The CDR3 contains 15 residues. The germline CDR1 and CDR2 sequences are PRHDT and FYEKMQ (reference sequence). The CDR3 reads CASSPPPFSYNDQFF. The CDR3 nucleotides read TGTGCCAGCAGTCCACCCCCCTTCTCCTACAATGACCAGTTCTTC. The full variable domain, rest sourced from reference TRBV13 and TRBJ2-1, is AAGVIQSPRHLIKEKRETATLKCYPIPRHDTVYWYQQGPGQDPQFLISFYEKMQSDKGSIPDRFSAQQFSDYHSELNMSSLELGDSALYFCASSPPPFSYNDQFFGPGTRLTVL.

In the case of this clonotype: A read error is the likely source, as a far larger clone sits one nucleotide away. The V call is TRBV6-1, the J call TRBJ2-5; 13 bases match TRBD2. Germline V gene data show CDR1 as MNHNS and CDR2 as SASEGT. This CDR3 comprises 15 residues. The V segment lost 6 bases and the J segment 11 bases; nucleotides outside the gene matches: 12. The chain's CDR3 is CASSRGLAGYNEQYF. The CDR3 region has the DNA TGTGCCAGCAGCCGGGGACTAGCGGGATACAATGAGCAGTACTTC.

This clonotype has at least ten counts. The rearrangement joins TRBV28 to TRBJ2-3, with 7 bases lining up with TRBD2. The CDR3 is 16 residues long. Germline CDR1 is MDHEN and CDR2 is SYDVKM. The trim removed 2 bases at V and 3 bases at J, leaving 8 bases unmatched. As DNA, the CDR3 is TGTGCCAGCAGTTTACGGCGGGAGCACGGAACAGATACGCAGTATTTT. Amino acids: CASSLRREHGTDTQYF.

This clonotype was seen at least ten times. The chain uses TRBV28 and TRBJ2-7; D is possibly TRBD1 or TRBD2 (5 bases each). V was shortened by 4 bases and J by 4 bases, with 14 bases between the two germline ends. The CDR3 has 14 residues. Germline CDR1 MDHEN, CDR2 SYDVKM. The CDR3 region is CASSSPGRRYEQYF. CDR3 DNA sequence: TGTGCCAGCAGTTCACCGGGACGGAGGTACGAGCAGTACTTC.

This clonotype has more than one count but fewer than ten. The J gene is TRBJ2-3, the V gene TRBV5-1; no clear D gene. Germline V gene lookup returns CDR1 SGHRS and CDR2 YFSETQ. The CDR3 is 14 residues long. Between the trimmed V and J ends, which lost 2 bases and 6 bases, there was a span of 13 bases. CDR3 residues: CASSFFRPPDTQYF. The CDR3 region has the DNA TGCGCCAGCAGCTTTTTCCGTCCACCCGATACGCAGTATTTT.

This clonotype has more than one count but fewer than ten. This chain uses TRBV20-1 with TRBJ2-7; 8 bases fit TRBD2. CDR1 and CDR2 (germline): DFQATT, SNEGSKA (reference sequence). Trimming cost V 2 bases and J 3 bases; bases outside gene matches: 6. The CDR3 totals 14 residues. The CDR3 coding sequence is TGCAGTGCTAGAAAACTAGCGGACCACTACGAGCAGTACTTC. Translation: CSARKLADHYEQYF.

This sequence joins TRBV18 and TRBJ1-4, with D possibly matching TRBD1 (5 bases). This CDR3 comprises 14 residues. Germline loops: CDR1 KGHSH, CDR2 LQKENI. V shed 3 bases and J shed 8 bases, with 13 bases lying between them. CDR3 DNA: TGTGCCAGCTCACCCCGGGGCAGATGGGAAAAACTGTTTTTT. Residues: CASSPRGRWEKLFF.

Ten or more counts support this clonotype. The chain uses TRBV20-1 and TRBJ2-1, with 7 bases fitting TRBD2. This CDR3 is built from 15 residues. V shed 1 base, J shed 2 bases, and the junction held 5 bases outside the gene matches. Germline V gene lookup returns CDR1 DFQATT and CDR2 SNEGSKA (reference sequence). CDR3 sequence: CSARVDSGPYNEQFF. DNA for the CDR3: TGCAGTGCTAGAGTAGATAGCGGGCCCTACAATGAGCAGTTCTTC.

Concerning this clonotype: With only one base between it and a far larger clone, this is likely a read error. J is TRBJ2-7 and V is TRBV28; D gene unclear. With 2 bases removed from V and 4 bases from J, the gap between germline ends came to 12 bases. The germline V gene has CDR1 MDHEN and CDR2 SYDVKM. There are 14 residues in the CDR3. The CDR3 reads CASSLGGRKYEQYF. The CDR3 DNA follows: TGTGCCAGCAGTTTAGGTGGCAGGAAGTACGAGCAGTACTTC.